A selection of T cell receptor beta chains follows, all from one sample in a study of blood T cell repertoires in COVID-19. Assay used: immunoSEQ multiplex PCR; TCRdb lists only in-frame clones, some missing. The sample lists approximately 82,000 clones, around four fifths occurring once. Sequencing used peripheral blood. All receptors derive from an older woman with active or convalescent COVID-19. The conserved cysteine and the conserved F or W are not part of the CDR3 here. The order of the fields is D gene, V gene, J gene, CDR3 protein. A D gene is named only where the DNA matches it firmly.

NA	TRBV28	TRBJ2-2	ASSLGDGELF
TRBD1	TRBV18	TRBJ1-2	ASSPPSGQGYGYT
NA	TRBV6-6	TRBJ2-4	ASSAPTVAKNIQY
TRBD1	TRBV6-5	TRBJ2-7	ASSYSYGQGYEQY
NA	TRBV15	TRBJ2-1	ATSRLDWSSYNEQF
TRBD2	TRBV11-3	TRBJ2-7	ASSLSGGETYEQY
TRBD1	TRBV24-1	TRBJ2-3	ATSDRWGTGGSTDTQY
TRBD2	TRBV2	TRBJ2-5	ASSLLAGGRETQY
NA	TRBV12-3/TRBV12-4	TRBJ1-2	ASSYQVVYGYT
TRBD1	TRBV10-3	TRBJ2-7	AISSQGVSSYEQY
TRBD2	TRBV7-2	TRBJ2-7	ASSSTGTSGGYEQY
TRBD1	TRBV7-8	TRBJ1-6	ASSPGGGQGSGLH
NA	TRBV19	TRBJ1-1	ASKTANTEAF
NA	TRBV28	TRBJ1-5	ASRTVYSNQPQH
TRBD2	TRBV18	TRBJ2-3	ASSSVAGGPTDTQY
NA	TRBV10-1	TRBJ1-1	ASSEQANTEAF
TRBD1	TRBV2	TRBJ1-5	ASSVSEPGGSNQPQH
TRBD1	TRBV18	TRBJ2-1	ASSFGQGSGNEQF
NA	TRBV19	TRBJ1-6	ASSPATEVPLH
NA	TRBV4-3	TRBJ1-1	ASSRGLNYLDTEAF
TRBD1	TRBV10-3	TRBJ1-3	ATGQGGDTIY
NA	TRBV28	TRBJ2-7	ASRRTLYEQY
TRBD1	TRBV4-2	TRBJ2-5	ASSQATDRGLAETQY
NA	TRBV6-5	TRBJ2-1	ASTSLAPGHNEQF
NA	TRBV6-5	TRBJ1-1	ASRVSRGAGTEAF
NA	TRBV7-2	TRBJ2-1	ASSLVDFYNEQF
NA	TRBV3-1/TRBV3-2	TRBJ1-1	ASSPRGRAGRAF
NA	TRBV12-3/TRBV12-4	TRBJ2-5	ASSPRGETQY
TRBD1	TRBV19	TRBJ1-1	ASRSGGENTEAF
TRBD1	TRBV2	TRBJ1-2	ASSEMRLGGDGYT
TRBD2	TRBV5-1	TRBJ2-3	ASRGTSGGADTQY
TRBD1	TRBV3-1/TRBV3-2	TRBJ1-2	ASSQGDRFYYGYT
TRBD2	TRBV3-1/TRBV3-2	TRBJ2-7	ASSRGGAGVTSEQY
NA	TRBV15	TRBJ1-5	ATSRDTDQPQH
TRBD1	TRBV30	TRBJ2-7	AWVGVTGSYEQY
TRBD1	TRBV10-3	TRBJ2-2	AIGRDRGSGELF
TRBD2	TRBV4-2	TRBJ2-2	ASSPAGGSLYGELF
NA	TRBV12-3/TRBV12-4	TRBJ2-7	ASSTRLEREQY
TRBD1	TRBV13	TRBJ2-1	ASSRVGDRGNNEQF
TRBD1	TRBV7-9	TRBJ1-1	ASGYRGMNTEAF
TRBD1	TRBV2	TRBJ1-2	ASSPGQGGYGYT
TRBD1	TRBV5-1	TRBJ1-6	ASSTGQGVGSPLH
NA	TRBV5-1	TRBJ1-1	ASSVGTGSTEAF
TRBD1	TRBV11-3	TRBJ2-1	ASSLRTGKGFNEQF
TRBD1	TRBV5-1	TRBJ1-2	ASSLVGTGVGGYT
NA	TRBV7-9	TRBJ2-7	ASSLMSGAYEQY
NA	TRBV5-4	TRBJ2-2	ASSVSNRDTGELF
TRBD1	TRBV6-1	TRBJ1-1	ASSDLTGGTTEAF
TRBD1	TRBV18	TRBJ2-1	ASSLQGDEQF
TRBD1	TRBV9	TRBJ1-2	ASRASDRAWGYT